The rows below give T cell receptor beta chains drawn from one sample of a study of T cell responses to AZD1222 COVID-19 vaccine. Some clones are missing from TCRdb's copy, which holds only in-frame ones; the method was immunoSEQ multiplex PCR. There are some 90,000 clones in the sample; approximately 86% occur only once, and around 8.2% lies in the top ten. This specimen was peripheral blood, taken on day 0 of AZD1222 vaccination. The receptors stem from an adult in good health. Both conserved end residues are part of each CDR3. D genes are given only for firm matches. A clone size is listed for some rows: how often the clone was seen (once, few, many), or a class if it is expanded.

.	.	14	TRBV29-1	TRBJ1-4	CSVEEVAGESKLFF	TGCAGCGTTGAAGAAGTGGCGGGGGAATCGAAACTGTTTTTT
.	.	16	TRBV5-1	TRBJ1-1	CASSPGSSSMNTEAFF	TGCGCCAGCAGCCCCGGCAGCTCCAGCATGAACACTGAAGCTTTCTTT
.	once	11	TRBV11-2	TRBJ1-2	CASSLKDGYTF	TGTGCCAGCAGCTTAAAGGATGGCTACACCTTC
.	.	12	TRBV5-4	TRBJ1-5	CASSLEDQPQHF	TGTGCCAGCAGCTTGGAGGATCAGCCCCAGCATTTT
.	.	15	TRBV25-1	TRBJ1-3	CASSEYGYSGNTIYF	TGTGCCAGCAGTGAATATGGGTACTCTGGAAACACCATATATTTT
TRBD1	.	14	TRBV9	TRBJ2-7	CASSAYRGSYEQYF	TGTGCCAGCAGCGCATACAGGGGATCCTACGAGCAGTACTTC
TRBD1	.	15	TRBV28	TRBJ1-4	CASNPQVAGGEKLFF	TGTGCCAGCAACCCCCAGGTGGCAGGGGGAGAAAAACTGTTTTTT
TRBD1	.	13	TRBV15	TRBJ2-7	CATSRQGANEQYF	TGTGCCACCAGCAGGCAGGGGGCTAACGAGCAGTACTTC
.	.	13	TRBV6-4	TRBJ1-6	CASSESRGSPLHF	TGTGCCAGCAGCGAATCGAGGGGGTCACCCCTCCACTTT
.	once	13	TRBV28	TRBJ1-2	CASRPRGVSGYTF	TGTGCCAGCAGGCCCCGTGGCGTCTCTGGCTACACCTTC
.	.	13	TRBV2	TRBJ1-2	CASTVTLESGYTF	TGTGCCAGCACCGTCACCCTTGAGTCCGGCTACACCTTC
.	few	12	TRBV28	TRBJ1-6	CASSPQPAPLHF	TGTGCCAGCAGCCCCCAACCGGCACCCCTCCACTTT
TRBD2	.	15	TRBV6-5	TRBJ2-1	CASSQTSGAYNEQFF	TGTGCCAGCAGTCAGACTAGCGGAGCCTACAATGAGCAGTTCTTC
.	few	14	TRBV4-1	TRBJ2-7	CASSQGIAAYEQYF	TGCGCCAGCAGCCAAGGAATAGCGGCCTACGAGCAGTACTTC
.	.	17	TRBV5-1	TRBJ2-3	CASSLGGGALSTDTQYF	TGCGCCAGCAGCTTAGGAGGCGGGGCCTTAAGCACAGATACGCAGTATTTT